The clone carrying this T cell receptor beta chain was observed a single time. Antigen unknown. The data are from a study of T cell responses to AZD1222 COVID-19 vaccine. The study's findings and limits: Sampling that yielded the repertoires occurred only after the peak T cell response. Vaccine-associated CD4 TCRs spanned spike, dominant at 160-218 and 743-854.

The germline V gene has CDR1 GTSNPN and CDR2 SVGIG (reference sequence). The CDR3 sequence is 15 residues long. The ends lost 5 bases at V and 8 bases at J; junction bases unmatched: 12. Repertoires were generated with immunoSEQ multiplex PCR, while TCRdb's copy carries only in-frame clones and drops some. This sample has about 180,000 clones, with 85% to 90% found just once. The chain couples TRBV30 to TRBJ2-1; 10 nucleotides agree with TRBD2. This TCR was sampled from an adult in good health. The sample consisted of peripheral blood, taken on day 0 of AZD1222 vaccination. For the CDR3, the DNA is TGTGCCTGGCGCCGGACTAGCGGACGTCCCCATGAGCAGTTCTTC. Its protein product is CAWRRTSGRPHEQFF.